The rows below give T cell receptor beta chains drawn from one sample of a study of blood T cells in healthy people across ages. TCRdb reanalysed the 5' RACE reads using MiXCR and keeps one entry per CDR3 protein. The sample consists of roughly 680,000 distinct CDR3 sequences, over 20% of them appearing once. Input material: blood. Receptor source: a man between 70 and 80 years old in good health. CDR3s include the opening cysteine and the closing phenylalanine or tryptophan.

V: TRBV28; CDR3: CASSLYRAPEAFF
V: TRBV20-1; CDR3: CSAEGLAGVGGQETQYF
V: TRBV4-1; CDR3: CASSSVVGASYEQYF
V: TRBV5-1; CDR3: CASSAGTGFINEQFF
V: TRBV6-5; CDR3: CASSRQTTETQYF
V: TRBV24-1; CDR3: CATSDTSGYSTDTQYF
V: TRBV24-1; CDR3: CATSGQGGNEQFF
V: TRBV20-1; CDR3: CSARVGFPNEQFF
V: TRBV6-2/TRBV6-3; CDR3: CASSYGRNRLNQPQHF
V: TRBV7-2; CDR3: CASSLNREAHEQYF
V: TRBV5-6; CDR3: CASSLQGLVAGELFF
V: TRBV20-1; CDR3: CSATRGTYGYTF
V: TRBV18; CDR3: CASSPGGLSQETQYF
V: TRBV5-1; CDR3: CASSLGLSSYEQYF
V: TRBV6-6; CDR3: CASSWGGEAQYF
V: TRBV20-1; CDR3: CSAAGPYEQYF
V: TRBV19; CDR3: CASSQHSREQYF
V: TRBV2; CDR3: CASRTGKTTGELFF
V: TRBV3-1; CDR3: CASSQDSGRRNEKLFF
V: TRBV7-9; CDR3: CASSPGLDFYNEQFF
V: TRBV5-6; CDR3: CASSRQQGQETQYF
V: TRBV11-1; CDR3: CASSTGLETQYF
V: TRBV20-1; CDR3: CSARAWDREDGYTF
V: TRBV5-1; CDR3: CASSSLDRSYEQYF
V: TRBV20-1; CDR3: CSASPAGGPEFF
V: TRBV5-1; CDR3: CASSKTGMNTEAFF
V: TRBV5-5; CDR3: CASSAGTSGSVETQYF
V: TRBV29-1; CDR3: CSVGAGRTDTQYF
V: TRBV5-1; CDR3: CASSPGQGVDTF
V: TRBV7-2; CDR3: CASSLEAGEFNEQFF
V: TRBV7-3; CDR3: CASSLAGGYQETQYF
V: TRBV12-3/TRBV12-4; CDR3: CASSASGRETQYF
V: TRBV4-2; CDR3: CASSQEGVQGTEAFF
V: TRBV27; CDR3: CASTPRTGGTGELFF
V: TRBV7-2; CDR3: CASSSASGRAAETQYF
V: TRBV9; CDR3: CASSAQREGTDTQYF
V: TRBV3-1; CDR3: CASSRGLFPGQGSSGELFF